The present TCR beta chain was sequenced within a study of blood T cell repertoires in COVID-19. Study background: The origin of the acute and convalescent COVID-19 samples was the United States, Italy and Spain. T cells, B-cell-depleted T cells, or PBMCs provided the cDNA or gDNA that served as material.

Authors' data handling: Estimation of nucleated cell counts was performed using reference gene primer amplification. TCRdb's copy holds only in-frame clones and misses some; the assay was immunoSEQ multiplex PCR. Clone size and the V and J calls come from that table; the DNA yielded D and trimming. There are about 90,000 clones in the sample; approximately 86% occur only once, and 12% lies in the top ten. Trimming removed 7 bases from V and 4 bases from J, with 14 bases in between. The CDR3 consists of 15 residues. Germline V gene lookup returns CDR1 MNHEY and CDR2 SVGAGI. The table lists this clone with a few counts.

The chain joins TRBV6-5 to TRBJ1-6, with D maybe TRBD1 (6 bases). The receptor was derived from a woman aged 70-85 years with active or convalescent COVID-19. What was sequenced was peripheral blood. The CDR3 DNA sequence: TGTGCCAGCAACCAAGGAGGACAGTATAATTCACCCCTCCACTTT. The encoded protein is CASNQGGQYNSPLHF.